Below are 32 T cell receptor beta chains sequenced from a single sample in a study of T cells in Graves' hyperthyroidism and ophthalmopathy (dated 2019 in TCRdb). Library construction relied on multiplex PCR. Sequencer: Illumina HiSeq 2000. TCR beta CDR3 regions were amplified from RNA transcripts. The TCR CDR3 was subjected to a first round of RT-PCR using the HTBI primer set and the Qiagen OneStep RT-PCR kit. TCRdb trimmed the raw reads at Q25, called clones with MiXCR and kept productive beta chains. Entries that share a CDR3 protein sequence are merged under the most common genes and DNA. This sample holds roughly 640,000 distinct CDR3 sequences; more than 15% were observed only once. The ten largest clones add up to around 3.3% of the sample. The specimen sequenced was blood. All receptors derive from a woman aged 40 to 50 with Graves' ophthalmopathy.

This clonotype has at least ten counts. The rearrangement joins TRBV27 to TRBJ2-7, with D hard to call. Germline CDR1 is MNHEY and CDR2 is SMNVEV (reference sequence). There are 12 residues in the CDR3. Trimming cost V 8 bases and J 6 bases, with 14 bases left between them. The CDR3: CASGYPTREQYF. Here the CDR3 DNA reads TGTGCCAGCGGGTATCCCACTCGCGAGCAGTACTTC.

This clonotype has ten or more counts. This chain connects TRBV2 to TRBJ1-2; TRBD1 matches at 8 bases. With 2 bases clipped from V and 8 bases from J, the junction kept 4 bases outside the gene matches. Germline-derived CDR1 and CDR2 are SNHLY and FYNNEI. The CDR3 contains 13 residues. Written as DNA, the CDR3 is TGTGCCAGCAGTGAAATCACAGGGGGGGGCTACACCTTC. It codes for CASSEITGGGYTF.

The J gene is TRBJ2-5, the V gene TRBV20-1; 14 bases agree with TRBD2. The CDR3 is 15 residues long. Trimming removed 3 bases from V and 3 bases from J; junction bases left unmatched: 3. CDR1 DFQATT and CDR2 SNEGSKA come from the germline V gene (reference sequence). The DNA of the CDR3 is TGCAGTGCTAGGGAGACTAGCGGGAGGGAAGAGACCCAGTACTTC. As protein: CSARETSGREETQYF.

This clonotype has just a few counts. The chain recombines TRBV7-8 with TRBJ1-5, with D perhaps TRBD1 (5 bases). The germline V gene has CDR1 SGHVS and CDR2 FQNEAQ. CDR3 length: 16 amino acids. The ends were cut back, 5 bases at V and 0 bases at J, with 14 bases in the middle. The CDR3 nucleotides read TGTGCCAGCAGCGCCGGGGGGAGATATAGCAATCAGCCCCAGCATTTT. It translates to CASSAGGRYSNQPQHF.

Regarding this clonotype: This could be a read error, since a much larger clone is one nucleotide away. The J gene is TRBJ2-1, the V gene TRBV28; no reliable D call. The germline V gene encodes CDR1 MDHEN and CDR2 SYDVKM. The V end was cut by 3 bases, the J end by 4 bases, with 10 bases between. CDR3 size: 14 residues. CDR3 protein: CASSFSDHYNEQFF. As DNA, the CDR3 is TGTGCCAGCAGTTTCTCGGACCATTACAATGAGCAGTTCTTC. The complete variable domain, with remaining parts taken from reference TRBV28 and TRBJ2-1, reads DVKVTQSSRYLVKRTGEKVFLECVQDMDHENMFWYRQDPGLGLRLIYFSYDVKMKEKGDIPEGYSVSREKKERFSLILESASTNQTSMYLCASSFSDHYNEQFFGPGTRLTVL.

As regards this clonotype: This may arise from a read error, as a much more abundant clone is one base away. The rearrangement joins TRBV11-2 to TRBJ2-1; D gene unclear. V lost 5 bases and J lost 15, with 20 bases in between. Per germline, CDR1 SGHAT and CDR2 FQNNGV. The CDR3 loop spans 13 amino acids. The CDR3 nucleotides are TGTGCCAGCAGCCCGTTGGTCGAAATGATTGGGTTCTTC. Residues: CASSPLVEMIGFF.

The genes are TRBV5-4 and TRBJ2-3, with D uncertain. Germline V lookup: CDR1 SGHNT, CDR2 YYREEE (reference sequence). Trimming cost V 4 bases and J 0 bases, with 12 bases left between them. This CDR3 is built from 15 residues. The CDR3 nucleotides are TGTGCCAGCAGCACTTTTGGCCGAAGCACAGATACGCAGTATTTT. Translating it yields CASSTFGRSTDTQYF.

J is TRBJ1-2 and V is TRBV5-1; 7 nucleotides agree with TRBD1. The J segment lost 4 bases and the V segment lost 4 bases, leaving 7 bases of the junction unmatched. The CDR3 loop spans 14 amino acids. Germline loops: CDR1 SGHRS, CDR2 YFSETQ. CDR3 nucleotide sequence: TGCGCCAGCAGCCTTCGGACAGGCTTCTATGGCTACACCTTC. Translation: CASSLRTGFYGYTF. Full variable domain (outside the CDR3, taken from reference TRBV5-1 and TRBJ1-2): KAGVTQTPRYLIKTRGQQVTLSCSPISGHRSVSWYQQTPGQGLQFLFEYFSETQRNKGNFPGRFSGRQFSNSRSEMNVSTLELGDSALYLCASSLRTGFYGYTFGSGTRLTVV.

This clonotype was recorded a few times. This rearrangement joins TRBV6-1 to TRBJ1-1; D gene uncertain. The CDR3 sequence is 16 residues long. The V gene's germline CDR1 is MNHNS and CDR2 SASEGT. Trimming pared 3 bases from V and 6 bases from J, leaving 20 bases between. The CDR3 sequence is CASSEVWEGRRSEAFF. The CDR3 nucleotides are TGTGCCAGCAGTGAGGTTTGGGAGGGTCGGCGGTCTGAAGCTTTCTTT.

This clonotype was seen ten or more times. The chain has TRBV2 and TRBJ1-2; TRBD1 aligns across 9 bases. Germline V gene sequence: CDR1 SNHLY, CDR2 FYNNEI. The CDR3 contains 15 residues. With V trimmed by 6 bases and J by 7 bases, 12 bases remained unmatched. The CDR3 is CASSSRGQGSSGYTF. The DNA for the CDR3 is TGTGCCAGCAGCTCAAGGGGACAGGGATCCTCTGGCTACACCTTC.

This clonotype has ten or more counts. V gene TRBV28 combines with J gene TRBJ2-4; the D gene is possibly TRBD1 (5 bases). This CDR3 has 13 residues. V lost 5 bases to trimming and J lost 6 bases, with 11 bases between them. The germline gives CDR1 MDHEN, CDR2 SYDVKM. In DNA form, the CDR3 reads TGTGCCAGCAGTCCCCAGGGTCCAAACATTCAGTACTTC. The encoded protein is CASSPQGPNIQYF. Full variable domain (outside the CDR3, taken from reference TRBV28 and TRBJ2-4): DVKVTQSSRYLVKRTGEKVFLECVQDMDHENMFWYRQDPGLGLRLIYFSYDVKMKEKGDIPEGYSVSREKKERFSLILESASTNQTSMYLCASSPQGPNIQYFGAGTRLSVL.

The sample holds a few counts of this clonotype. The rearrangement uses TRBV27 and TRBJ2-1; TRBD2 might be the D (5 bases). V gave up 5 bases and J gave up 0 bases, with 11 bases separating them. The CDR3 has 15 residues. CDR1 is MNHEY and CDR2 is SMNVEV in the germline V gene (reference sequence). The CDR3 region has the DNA TGTGCCAGCAGTACCTCGGGGTCCTCCTACAATGAGCAGTTCTTC. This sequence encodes CASSTSGSSYNEQFF.

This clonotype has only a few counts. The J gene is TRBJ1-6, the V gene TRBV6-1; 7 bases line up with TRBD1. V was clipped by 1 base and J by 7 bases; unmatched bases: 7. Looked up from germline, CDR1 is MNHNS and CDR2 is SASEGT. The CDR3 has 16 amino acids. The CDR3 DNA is TGTGCCAGCAGTGAAGAAGGACAGGCTTGGAATTCACCCCTCCACTTT. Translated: CASSEEGQAWNSPLHF.

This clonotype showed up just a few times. CDR3 sequence reads: CASKTDNTGELFF. In DNA form, the CDR3 reads TGTGCCAGCAAGACAGACAACACCGGGGAGCTGTTTTTT. J is TRBJ2-2 and V is TRBV2, with D possibly TRBD1 on 5 matching bases. The germline V gene encodes CDR1 SNHLY and CDR2 FYNNEI. V lost 7 bases, J lost 2 bases, and 8 bases lay in between. This CDR3 is built from 13 residues. Combining the CDR3 with reference TRBV2 and TRBJ2-2 gives the whole variable domain EPEVTQTPSHQVTQMGQEVILRCVPISNHLYFYWYRQILGQKVEFLVSFYNNEISEKSEIFDDQFSVERPDGSNFTLKIRSTKLEDSAMYFCASKTDNTGELFFGEGSRLTVL.

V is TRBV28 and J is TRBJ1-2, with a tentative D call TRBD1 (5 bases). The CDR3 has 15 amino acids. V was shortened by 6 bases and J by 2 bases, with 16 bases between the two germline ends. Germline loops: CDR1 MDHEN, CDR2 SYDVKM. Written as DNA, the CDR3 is TGTGCCAGCAGCACGTTGGGGCAGTCCAACTATGGCTACACCTTC. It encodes CASSTLGQSNYGYTF.

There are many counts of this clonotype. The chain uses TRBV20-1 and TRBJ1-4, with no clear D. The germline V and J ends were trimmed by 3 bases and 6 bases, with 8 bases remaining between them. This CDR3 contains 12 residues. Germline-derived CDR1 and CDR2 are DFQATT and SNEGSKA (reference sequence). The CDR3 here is CSARGWDEKLFF. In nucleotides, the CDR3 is TGCAGTGCTAGGGGCTGGGATGAAAAACTGTTTTTT.

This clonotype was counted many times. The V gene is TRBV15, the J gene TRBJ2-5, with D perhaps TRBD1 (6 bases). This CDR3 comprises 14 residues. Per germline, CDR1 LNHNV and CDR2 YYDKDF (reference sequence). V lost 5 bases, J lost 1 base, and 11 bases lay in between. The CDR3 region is CATSLHRAQETQYF. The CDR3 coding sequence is TGTGCCACCAGCCTCCACAGGGCCCAAGAGACCCAGTACTTC. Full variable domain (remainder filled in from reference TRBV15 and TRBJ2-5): DAMVIQNPRYQVTQFGKPVTLSCSQTLNHNVMYWYQQKSSQAPKLLFHYYDKDFNNEADTPDNFQSRRPNTSFCFLDIRSPGLGDTAMYLCATSLHRAQETQYFGPGTRLLVL.

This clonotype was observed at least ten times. CDR3 amino acids: CASSPSVEGLDEAFF. The CDR3 DNA follows: TGTGCCAGCTCACCATCAGTGGAGGGCCTCGATGAAGCTTTCTTT. The rearrangement uses TRBV18 and TRBJ1-1, with unresolved D. The V gene's germline CDR1 is KGHSH and CDR2 LQKENI. Deletions cut 2 bases from V and 7 bases from J, with 17 bases between. The CDR3 runs 15 residues.

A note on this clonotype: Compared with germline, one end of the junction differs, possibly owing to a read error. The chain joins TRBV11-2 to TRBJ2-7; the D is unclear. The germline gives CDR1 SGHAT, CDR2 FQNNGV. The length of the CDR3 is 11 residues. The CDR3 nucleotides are TGTGCCAGCAGCCTCAGCTACGAGCGGTACTTC. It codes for CASSLSYERYF.

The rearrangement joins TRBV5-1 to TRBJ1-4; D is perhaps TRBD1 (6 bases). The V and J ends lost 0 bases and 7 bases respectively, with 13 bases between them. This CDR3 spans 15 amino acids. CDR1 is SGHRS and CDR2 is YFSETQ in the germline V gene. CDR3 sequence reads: CASSLASGGGEKLFF. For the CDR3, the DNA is TGCGCCAGCAGCTTGGCCAGCGGGGGCGGTGAAAAACTGTTTTTT.

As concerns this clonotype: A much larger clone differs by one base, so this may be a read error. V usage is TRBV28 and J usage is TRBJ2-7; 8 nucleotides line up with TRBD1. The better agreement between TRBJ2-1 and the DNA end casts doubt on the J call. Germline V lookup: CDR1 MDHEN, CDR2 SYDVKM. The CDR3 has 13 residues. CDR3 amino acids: CASRQGRSYEQFF. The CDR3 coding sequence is TGTGCCAGTCGACAGGGGCGGTCCTACGAGCAGTTCTTC.

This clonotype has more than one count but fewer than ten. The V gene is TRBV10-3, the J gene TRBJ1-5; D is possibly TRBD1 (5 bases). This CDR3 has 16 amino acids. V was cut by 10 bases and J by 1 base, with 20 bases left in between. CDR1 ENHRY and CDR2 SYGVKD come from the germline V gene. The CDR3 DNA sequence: TGTGCCACCGGAAGCGGGGACCTATCGAGCAATCAGCCCCAGCATTTT. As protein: CATGSGDLSSNQPQHF.

The CDR3 region has the DNA TGCGCCAGCAGGGCCCCGGGGGAAGAGACCCAGTACTTC. Its protein product is CASRAPGEETQYF. The J gene is TRBJ2-5, the V gene TRBV4-1, with D perhaps matching TRBD2 (6 bases). V lost 6 bases and J 3 bases, leaving 11 bases between the germline ends. This CDR3 is built from 13 residues. Germline loops: CDR1 MGHRA, CDR2 YSYEKL.

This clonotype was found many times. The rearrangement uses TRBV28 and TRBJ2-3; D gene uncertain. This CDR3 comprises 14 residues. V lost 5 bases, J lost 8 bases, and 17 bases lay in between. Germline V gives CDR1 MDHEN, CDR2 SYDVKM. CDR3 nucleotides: TGTGCCAGCAGTCCCCACGACTTTTTTGGTACGCAGTATTTT. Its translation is CASSPHDFFGTQYF.

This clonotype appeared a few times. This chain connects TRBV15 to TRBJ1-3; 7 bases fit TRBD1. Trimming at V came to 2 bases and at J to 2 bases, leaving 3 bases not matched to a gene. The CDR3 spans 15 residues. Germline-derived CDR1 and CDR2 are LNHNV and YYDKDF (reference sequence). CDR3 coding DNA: TGTGCCACCAGCAGAACGACAGGGACTGGAAACACCATATATTTT. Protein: CATSRTTGTGNTIYF.

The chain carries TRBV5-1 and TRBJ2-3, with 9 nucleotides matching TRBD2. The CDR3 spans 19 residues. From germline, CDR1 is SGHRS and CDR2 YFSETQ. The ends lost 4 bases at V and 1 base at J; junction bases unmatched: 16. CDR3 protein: CASSLRLAVSFGGTDTQYF. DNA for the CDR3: TGCGCCAGCAGCCTTCGACTAGCGGTCTCCTTTGGCGGCACAGATACGCAGTATTTT.

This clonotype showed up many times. Here the CDR3 DNA reads TGTGCCTGGAGTCTAGCGGGCGTCAATGAGCAGTTCTTC. Translation gives CAWSLAGVNEQFF. The chain uses TRBV30 and TRBJ2-1, with 8 bases fitting TRBD2. This CDR3 has 13 residues. Looked up from germline, CDR1 is GTSNPN and CDR2 is SVGIG (reference sequence). J gave up 6 bases and V 2 bases, and 3 bases lay outside the gene matches.

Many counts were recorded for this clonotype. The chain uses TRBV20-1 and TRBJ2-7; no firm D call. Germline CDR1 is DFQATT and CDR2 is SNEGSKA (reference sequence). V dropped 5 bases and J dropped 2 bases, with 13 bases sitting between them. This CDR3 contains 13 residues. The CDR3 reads CSASPPQPYEQYF. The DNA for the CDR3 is TGCAGTGCTTCGCCACCCCAGCCCTACGAGCAGTACTTC.

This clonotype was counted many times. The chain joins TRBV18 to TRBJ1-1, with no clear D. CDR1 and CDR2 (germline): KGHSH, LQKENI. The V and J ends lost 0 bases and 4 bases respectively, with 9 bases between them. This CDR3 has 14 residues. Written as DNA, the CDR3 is TGTGCCAGCTCACCACCCGGGCCTAGCACTGAAGCTTTCTTT. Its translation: CASSPPGPSTEAFF. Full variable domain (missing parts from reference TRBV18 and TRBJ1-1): NAGVMQNPRHLVRRRGQEARLRCSPMKGHSHVYWYRQLPEEGLKFMVYLQKENIIDESGMPKERFSAEFPKEGPSILRIQQVVRGDSAAYFCASSPPGPSTEAFFGQGTRLTVV.

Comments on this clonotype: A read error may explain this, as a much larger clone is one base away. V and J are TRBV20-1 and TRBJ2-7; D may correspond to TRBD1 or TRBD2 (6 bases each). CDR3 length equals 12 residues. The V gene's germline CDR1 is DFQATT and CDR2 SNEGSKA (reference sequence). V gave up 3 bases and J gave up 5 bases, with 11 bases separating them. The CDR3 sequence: CSASRGRHEQYF. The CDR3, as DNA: TGCAGTGCTAGTCGGGGGCGCCACGAGCAGTACTTC.

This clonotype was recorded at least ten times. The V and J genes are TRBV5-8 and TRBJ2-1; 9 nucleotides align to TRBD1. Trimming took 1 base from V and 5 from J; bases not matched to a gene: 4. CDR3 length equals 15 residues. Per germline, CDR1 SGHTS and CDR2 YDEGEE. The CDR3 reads CASSLPGQGNNEQFF. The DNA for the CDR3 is TGTGCCAGCAGCTTGCCGGGACAGGGAAACAATGAGCAGTTCTTC.

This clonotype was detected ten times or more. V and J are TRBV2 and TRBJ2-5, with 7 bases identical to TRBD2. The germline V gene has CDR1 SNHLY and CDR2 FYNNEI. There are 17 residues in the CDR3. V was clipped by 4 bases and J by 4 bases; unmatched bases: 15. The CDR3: CASSAPSLREWAETQYF. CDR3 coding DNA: TGTGCCAGCAGTGCACCTTCCTTGCGGGAGTGGGCAGAGACCCAGTACTTC.